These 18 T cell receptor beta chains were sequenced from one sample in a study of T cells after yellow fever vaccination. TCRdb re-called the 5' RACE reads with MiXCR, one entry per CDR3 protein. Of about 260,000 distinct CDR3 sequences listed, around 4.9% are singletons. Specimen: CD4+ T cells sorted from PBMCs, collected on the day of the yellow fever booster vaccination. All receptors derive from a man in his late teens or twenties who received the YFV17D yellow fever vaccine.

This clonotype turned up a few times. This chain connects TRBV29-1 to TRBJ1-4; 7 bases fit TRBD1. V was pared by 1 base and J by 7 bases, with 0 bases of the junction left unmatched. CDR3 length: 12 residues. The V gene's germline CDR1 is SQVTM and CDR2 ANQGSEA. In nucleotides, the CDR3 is TGCAGCGTTGAAGGGACAGGTGAAAAACTGTTTTTT. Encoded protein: CSVEGTGEKLFF. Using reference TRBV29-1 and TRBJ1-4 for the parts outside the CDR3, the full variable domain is SAVISQKPSRDICQRGTSLTIQCQVDSQVTMMFWYRQQPGQSLTLIATANQGSEATYESGFVIDKFPISRPNLTFSTLTVSNMSPEDSSIYLCSVEGTGEKLFFGSGTQLSVL.

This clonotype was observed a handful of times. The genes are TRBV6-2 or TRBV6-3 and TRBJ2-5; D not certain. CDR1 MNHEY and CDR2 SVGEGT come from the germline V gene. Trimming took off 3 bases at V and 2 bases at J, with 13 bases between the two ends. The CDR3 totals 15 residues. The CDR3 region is CASSYRPNSQETQYF. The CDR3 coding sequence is TGTGCCAGCAGTTATCGACCCAACTCACAAGAGACCCAGTACTTC.

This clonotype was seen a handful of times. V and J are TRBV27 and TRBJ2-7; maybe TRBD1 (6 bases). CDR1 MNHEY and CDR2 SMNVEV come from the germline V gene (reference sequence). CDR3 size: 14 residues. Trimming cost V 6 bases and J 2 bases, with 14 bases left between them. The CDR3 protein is CASRFTGRTYEQYF. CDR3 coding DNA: TGTGCCAGCAGATTCACAGGGCGCACCTACGAGCAGTACTTC.

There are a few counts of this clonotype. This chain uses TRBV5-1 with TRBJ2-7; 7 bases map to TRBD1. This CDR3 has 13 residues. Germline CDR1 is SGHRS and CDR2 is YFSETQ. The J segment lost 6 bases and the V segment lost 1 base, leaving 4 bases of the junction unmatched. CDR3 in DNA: TGCGCCAGCAGCTTGACAGGGGATGGCGAGCAGTACGTC. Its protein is CASSLTGDGEQYV.

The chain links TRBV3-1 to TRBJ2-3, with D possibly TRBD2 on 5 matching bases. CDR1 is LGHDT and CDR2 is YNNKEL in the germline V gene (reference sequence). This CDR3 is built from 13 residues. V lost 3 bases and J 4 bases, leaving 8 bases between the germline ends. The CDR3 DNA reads TGTGCCAGCAGCCAGTTGGGAGCAGATACGCAGTATTTT. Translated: CASSQLGADTQYF.

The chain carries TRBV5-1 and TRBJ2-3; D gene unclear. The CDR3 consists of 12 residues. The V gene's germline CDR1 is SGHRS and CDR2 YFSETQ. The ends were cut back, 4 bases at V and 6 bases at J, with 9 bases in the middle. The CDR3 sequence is CASSIDKDTQYF. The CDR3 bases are TGCGCCAGCAGCATAGACAAGGATACGCAGTATTTT.

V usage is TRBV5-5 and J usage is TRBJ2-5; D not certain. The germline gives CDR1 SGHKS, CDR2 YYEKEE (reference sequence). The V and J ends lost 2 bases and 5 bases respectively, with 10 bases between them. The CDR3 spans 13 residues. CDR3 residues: CASSFGLEETQYF. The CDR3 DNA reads TGTGCCAGCAGCTTCGGGTTGGAGGAGACCCAGTACTTC.

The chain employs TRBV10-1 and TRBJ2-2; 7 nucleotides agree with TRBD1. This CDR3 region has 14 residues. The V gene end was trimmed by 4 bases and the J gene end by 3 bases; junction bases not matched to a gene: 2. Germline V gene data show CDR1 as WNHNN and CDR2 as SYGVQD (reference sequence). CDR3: CASSGTGYTGELFF. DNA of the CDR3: TGCGCCAGCAGTGGGACAGGATACACCGGGGAGCTGTTTTTT.

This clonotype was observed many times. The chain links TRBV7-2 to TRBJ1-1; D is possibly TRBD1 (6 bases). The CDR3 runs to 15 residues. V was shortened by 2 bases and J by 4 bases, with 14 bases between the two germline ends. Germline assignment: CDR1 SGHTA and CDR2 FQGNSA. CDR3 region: CASSLKAAGATEAFF. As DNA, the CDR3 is TGTGCCAGCAGCTTAAAGGCGGCAGGGGCCACTGAAGCTTTCTTT.

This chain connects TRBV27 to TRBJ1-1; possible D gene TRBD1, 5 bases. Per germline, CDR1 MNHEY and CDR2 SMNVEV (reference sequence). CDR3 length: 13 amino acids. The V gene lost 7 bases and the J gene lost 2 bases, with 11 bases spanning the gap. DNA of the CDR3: TGTGCCAGCAAGGGACTCCTTAACACTGAAGCTTTCTTT. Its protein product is CASKGLLNTEAFF.

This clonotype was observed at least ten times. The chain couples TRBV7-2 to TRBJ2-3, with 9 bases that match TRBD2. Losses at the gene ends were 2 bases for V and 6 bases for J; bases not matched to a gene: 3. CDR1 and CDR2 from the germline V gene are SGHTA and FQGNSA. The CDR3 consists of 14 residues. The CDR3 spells CASSLLAGKDTQYF. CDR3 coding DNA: TGTGCCAGCAGCTTACTAGCGGGGAAGGATACGCAGTATTTT.

This CDR3 reads CASSFSRASGNTIYF. CDR3 nucleotides: TGTGCCAGCAGCTTTAGTAGGGCCTCTGGAAACACCATATATTTT. The chain is built from TRBV7-2 and TRBJ1-3; no clear D. V was cut by 3 bases and J by 0 bases, with 9 bases left in between. The CDR3 has 15 amino acids. CDR1 and CDR2 from the germline V gene are SGHTA and FQGNSA.

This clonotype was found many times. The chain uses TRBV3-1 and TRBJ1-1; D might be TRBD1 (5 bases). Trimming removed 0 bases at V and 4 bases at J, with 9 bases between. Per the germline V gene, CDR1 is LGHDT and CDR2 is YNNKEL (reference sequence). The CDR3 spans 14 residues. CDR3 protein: CASSQEDGATEAFF. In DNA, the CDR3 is TGTGCCAGCAGCCAAGAGGACGGGGCCACTGAAGCTTTCTTT.

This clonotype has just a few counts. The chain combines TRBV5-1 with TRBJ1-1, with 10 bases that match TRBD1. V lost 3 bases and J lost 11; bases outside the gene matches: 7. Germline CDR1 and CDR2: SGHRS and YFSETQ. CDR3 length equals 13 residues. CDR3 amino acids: CASSWDRGDWAFF. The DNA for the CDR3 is TGCGCCAGCAGCTGGGACAGGGGAGATTGGGCTTTCTTT.

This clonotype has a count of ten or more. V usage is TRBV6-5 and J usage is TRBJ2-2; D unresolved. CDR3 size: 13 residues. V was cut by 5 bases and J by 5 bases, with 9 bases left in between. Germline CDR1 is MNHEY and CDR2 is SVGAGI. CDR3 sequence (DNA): TGTGCCAGCAGTCGATATCTAACCGGGGAGCTGTTTTTT. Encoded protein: CASSRYLTGELFF.

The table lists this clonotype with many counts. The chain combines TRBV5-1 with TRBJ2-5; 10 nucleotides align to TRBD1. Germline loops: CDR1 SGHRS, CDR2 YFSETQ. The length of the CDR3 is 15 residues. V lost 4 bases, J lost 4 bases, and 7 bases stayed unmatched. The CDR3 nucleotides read TGCGCCAGCAGCCCCTCGACAGGGGGCGGAGAGACCCAGTACTTC. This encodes CASSPSTGGGETQYF.

The CDR3 loop reads CASSFGTEGNQPQHF. The CDR3 nucleotides are TGTGCCAGCAGTTTCGGGACAGAAGGCAATCAGCCCCAGCATTTT. The chain links TRBV12-3 or TRBV12-4 to TRBJ1-5; 7 bases agree with TRBD1. J lost 2 bases, V lost 3 bases, and 4 bases had no gene match. This CDR3 has 15 residues.

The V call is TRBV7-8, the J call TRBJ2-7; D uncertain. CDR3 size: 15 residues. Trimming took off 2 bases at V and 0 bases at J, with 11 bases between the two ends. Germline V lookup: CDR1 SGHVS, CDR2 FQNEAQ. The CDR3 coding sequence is TGTGCCAGCAGCTTAATCGGCCGAAACTCCTACGAGCAGTACTTC. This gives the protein CASSLIGRNSYEQYF.